What follows are 16 T cell receptor beta chains derived from one specimen sequenced in a study of blood T cell repertoires in COVID-19. Profiling relied on immunoSEQ multiplex PCR, and the TCRdb table lists in-frame clones only, not all of them. The data contain 50,000 to 65,000 clones, roughly 87% of them singletons. Sequencing used peripheral blood. The receptors shown here come from a woman aged 80 or over with COVID-19, enrolled during active disease.

The chain links TRBV7-9 to TRBJ2-2, with 8 bases that match TRBD2. The CDR3 is 16 residues long. The germline V gene encodes CDR1 SEHNR and CDR2 FQNEAQ (reference sequence). V gave up 4 bases and J gave up 5 bases; unmatched junction bases: 9. The CDR3 reads CASSSRGGRRTGELFF. As DNA, the CDR3 is TGTGCCAGCAGCTCCCGGGGGGGGCGCCGGACCGGGGAGCTGTTTTTT. Full variable domain (missing parts from reference TRBV7-9 and TRBJ2-2): DTGVSQNPRHKITKRGQNVTFRCDPISEHNRLYWYRQTLGQGPEFLTYFQNEAQLEKSRLLSDRFSAERPKGSFSTLEIQRTEQGDSAMYLCASSSRGGRRTGELFFGEGSRLTVL.

This chain uses TRBV18 with TRBJ1-3; D unclear. There are 15 residues in the CDR3. V gave up 5 bases and J gave up 0 bases, with 11 bases separating them. Germline V gene data show CDR1 as KGHSH and CDR2 as LQKENI. CDR3 protein: CASSIDGVSGNTIYF. Here the CDR3 DNA reads TGTGCCAGCTCAATCGACGGAGTCTCTGGAAACACCATATATTTT. The full variable domain, completed using reference TRBV18 and TRBJ1-3, is NAGVMQNPRHLVRRRGQEARLRCSPMKGHSHVYWYRQLPEEGLKFMVYLQKENIIDESGMPKERFSAEFPKEGPSILRIQQVVRGDSAAYFCASSIDGVSGNTIYFGEGSWLTVV.

J is TRBJ1-1 and V is TRBV25-1; TRBD1 matches at 9 bases. Germline CDR1 and CDR2: MGHDK and SYGVNS. After removal of 7 bases from V and 2 bases from J, the junction contained 5 bases not matched to a gene. The CDR3 consists of 14 residues. The chain's CDR3 is CASTPTGGNTEAFF. In DNA form, the CDR3 reads TGTGCCAGCACTCCGACAGGGGGAAACACTGAAGCTTTCTTT.

The chain is built from TRBV4-1 and TRBJ2-6; 7 bases agree with TRBD2. V was clipped by 0 bases and J by 4 bases; unmatched bases: 6. This CDR3 comprises 17 residues. Germline CDR1 is MGHRA and CDR2 is YSYEKL. CDR3 sequence: CASSQDRSGAGANVLTF. The CDR3 nucleotides read TGCGCCAGCAGCCAAGATCGGAGCGGGGCAGGGGCCAACGTCCTGACTTTC.

The CDR3 loop is CASSFRGGYNYEQYF. In DNA, the CDR3 is TGTGCCAGCAGTTTCAGAGGGGGATATAACTACGAGCAGTACTTC. V usage is TRBV27 and J usage is TRBJ2-7; D is perhaps TRBD1 (6 bases). This CDR3 is 15 amino acids long. CDR1 and CDR2 (germline): MNHEY, SMNVEV (reference sequence). Trimming took 3 bases from V and 3 from J, leaving 15 bases between them.

The rearrangement uses TRBV2 and TRBJ2-2; no firm D call. Germline loops: CDR1 SNHLY, CDR2 FYNNEI. CDR3 length: 15 amino acids. V shed 6 bases and J shed 4 bases, with 15 bases lying between them. In DNA form, the CDR3 reads TGTGCCAGCAGAGACCAGGCGTTTATCACCGGGGAGCTGTTTTTT. Translated, it gives CASRDQAFITGELFF. The whole variable domain, remainder taken from reference TRBV2 and TRBJ2-2, is EPEVTQTPSHQVTQMGQEVILRCVPISNHLYFYWYRQILGQKVEFLVSFYNNEISEKSEIFDDQFSVERPDGSNFTLKIRSTKLEDSAMYFCASRDQAFITGELFFGEGSRLTVL.

The rearrangement joins TRBV6-5 to TRBJ2-7; weak D call: TRBD1 (5 bases). The CDR3 has 12 amino acids. V was trimmed by 6 bases and J by 7 bases, leaving 13 bases between them. Germline V gives CDR1 MNHEY, CDR2 SVGAGI. The chain's CDR3 is CASRRGTREQYF. The CDR3 bases are TGTGCCAGCAGAAGGGGTACTCGGGAGCAGTACTTC.

Only a few counts were recorded for this clone. V and J are TRBV2 and TRBJ2-7, with TRBD2 matching 12 bases. Germline V gene lookup returns CDR1 SNHLY and CDR2 FYNNEI. The CDR3 has 14 amino acids. Unmatched junction bases numbered 6, after V lost 4 bases and J lost 8 bases. The CDR3: CASSVGLAGYQQYF. Here the CDR3 DNA reads TGTGCCAGCAGTGTTGGACTAGCGGGGTATCAGCAGTACTTC.

This clone was counted only a few times. The V gene is TRBV19, the J gene TRBJ1-6; D may be TRBD1 (6 bases). The ends were cut back, 7 bases at V and 7 bases at J, with 20 bases in the middle. CDR1 and CDR2 from the germline V gene are LNHDA and SQIVND (reference sequence). This CDR3 spans 16 amino acids. The CDR3 DNA sequence: TGTGCCAGTAAGATGACAGGTCGCGACCGGAATTCACCCCTCCACTTT. Translation: CASKMTGRDRNSPLHF.

This sequence joins TRBV10-3 and TRBJ1-5; tentatively, D is TRBD1 (5 bases). Looked up from germline, CDR1 is ENHRY and CDR2 is SYGVKD. Between the trimmed V and J ends, which lost 11 bases and 5 bases, there was a span of 16 bases. This CDR3 contains 13 residues. The CDR3 DNA reads TGTGCCTCAACGGGGGACGGAGATCAGCCCCAGCATTTT. Protein product: CASTGDGDQPQHF.

The chain has TRBV5-4 and TRBJ1-4; the D gene is possibly TRBD1 (5 bases). This CDR3 is built from 15 residues. V lost 1 base and J 4 bases, leaving 11 bases between the germline ends. Germline V gene data show CDR1 as SGHNT and CDR2 as YYREEE (reference sequence). CDR3 region: CASSLRQGLNEKLFF. The CDR3 bases are TGTGCCAGCAGCTTGAGGCAGGGCCTTAATGAAAAACTGTTTTTT.

CDR3 loop: CASSVDAGMANEQFF. Written as DNA, the CDR3 is TGTGCCAGCAGCGTAGATGCAGGGATGGCAAATGAGCAGTTCTTC. The chain employs TRBV9 and TRBJ2-1; D is perhaps TRBD1 (5 bases). The CDR3 has 15 residues. The germline V and J ends were trimmed by 0 bases and 7 bases, with 14 bases remaining between them. The germline CDR1 and CDR2 sequences are SGDLS and YYNGEE. Looking up the rest from reference TRBV9 and TRBJ2-1 gives the full variable domain: DSGVTQTPKHLITATGQRVTLRCSPRSGDLSVYWYQQSLDQGLQFLIQYYNGEERAKGNILERFSAQQFPDLHSELNLSSLELGDSALYFCASSVDAGMANEQFFGPGTRLTVL.

This clone occurred once. V gene TRBV2 combines with J gene TRBJ2-3, with D hard to call. Germline V CDR1 and CDR2: SNHLY, FYNNEI. This CDR3 contains 14 residues. Deletions cut 4 bases from V and 2 bases from J, with 10 bases between. The CDR3 reads CASSGLPPTDTQYF. The CDR3 region has the DNA TGTGCCAGCAGTGGACTCCCACCCACAGATACGCAGTATTTT.

The chain recombines TRBV19 with TRBJ2-7, with D perhaps TRBD1 (6 bases). Deletions cut 5 bases from V and 3 bases from J, with 14 bases between. The CDR3 extends over 14 amino acids. Germline V gene lookup returns CDR1 LNHDA and CDR2 SQIVND (reference sequence). CDR3 DNA: TGTGCCAGTAGTGAGGACAGAAATCTCTACGAGCAGTACTTC. It yields the protein CASSEDRNLYEQYF.

The gene calls are TRBV7-9 and TRBJ1-1; 8 bases match TRBD1. Germline trimming cut 9 bases from V and 5 bases from J; bases unmatched to any gene: 17. Germline CDR1 reads SEHNR; CDR2 reads FQNEAQ (reference sequence). This CDR3 comprises 16 residues. CDR3 in DNA: TGTGCCAGTGTTGGGCAGGGGGCCCTTCGCGGGACTGAAGCTTTCTTT. Protein sequence: CASVGQGALRGTEAFF.

This rearrangement joins TRBV6-5 to TRBJ2-6; D unresolved. The CDR3 spans 15 residues. V was pared by 5 bases and J by 4 bases, with 12 bases between. Per the germline V gene, CDR1 is MNHEY and CDR2 is SVGAGI. The CDR3 region has the DNA TGTGCCAGCAGTCGCGAGTCCCTGGGGGCCAACGTCCTGACTTTC. This gives the protein CASSRESLGANVLTF.